This record concerns one TCR beta chain sequence. Some clones are missing from TCRdb's copy, which holds only in-frame ones; the method was immunoSEQ multiplex PCR. The repertoire includes 350,000 to 450,000 clones, approximately 90% of them detected once, and about 0.78% sits in the top ten. The data were taken from a study of blood T cell repertoires in COVID-19. As for the study in general: Sources were T cells, B-cell-depleted T cells, or PBMCs; the material itself was cDNA or gDNA.

Participant ages covered about 18 to 89 years across 25 or so US areas. CDR3 length: 13 amino acids. The germline V gene encodes CDR1 GTSNPN and CDR2 SVGIG (reference sequence). V lost 5 bases and J lost 6, with 16 bases in between. Sequencing was carried out using PBMCs or T cells enriched from blood (not recorded which). This chain links TRBV30 with TRBJ1-1; D may be TRBD1 (6 bases). This receptor was obtained from a woman aged 40-49 years who had been exposed to COVID-19. The CDR3 loop is CAWDFRGKAEAFF. Written as DNA, the CDR3 is TGTGCCTGGGATTTCAGGGGAAAAGCTGAAGCTTTCTTT.